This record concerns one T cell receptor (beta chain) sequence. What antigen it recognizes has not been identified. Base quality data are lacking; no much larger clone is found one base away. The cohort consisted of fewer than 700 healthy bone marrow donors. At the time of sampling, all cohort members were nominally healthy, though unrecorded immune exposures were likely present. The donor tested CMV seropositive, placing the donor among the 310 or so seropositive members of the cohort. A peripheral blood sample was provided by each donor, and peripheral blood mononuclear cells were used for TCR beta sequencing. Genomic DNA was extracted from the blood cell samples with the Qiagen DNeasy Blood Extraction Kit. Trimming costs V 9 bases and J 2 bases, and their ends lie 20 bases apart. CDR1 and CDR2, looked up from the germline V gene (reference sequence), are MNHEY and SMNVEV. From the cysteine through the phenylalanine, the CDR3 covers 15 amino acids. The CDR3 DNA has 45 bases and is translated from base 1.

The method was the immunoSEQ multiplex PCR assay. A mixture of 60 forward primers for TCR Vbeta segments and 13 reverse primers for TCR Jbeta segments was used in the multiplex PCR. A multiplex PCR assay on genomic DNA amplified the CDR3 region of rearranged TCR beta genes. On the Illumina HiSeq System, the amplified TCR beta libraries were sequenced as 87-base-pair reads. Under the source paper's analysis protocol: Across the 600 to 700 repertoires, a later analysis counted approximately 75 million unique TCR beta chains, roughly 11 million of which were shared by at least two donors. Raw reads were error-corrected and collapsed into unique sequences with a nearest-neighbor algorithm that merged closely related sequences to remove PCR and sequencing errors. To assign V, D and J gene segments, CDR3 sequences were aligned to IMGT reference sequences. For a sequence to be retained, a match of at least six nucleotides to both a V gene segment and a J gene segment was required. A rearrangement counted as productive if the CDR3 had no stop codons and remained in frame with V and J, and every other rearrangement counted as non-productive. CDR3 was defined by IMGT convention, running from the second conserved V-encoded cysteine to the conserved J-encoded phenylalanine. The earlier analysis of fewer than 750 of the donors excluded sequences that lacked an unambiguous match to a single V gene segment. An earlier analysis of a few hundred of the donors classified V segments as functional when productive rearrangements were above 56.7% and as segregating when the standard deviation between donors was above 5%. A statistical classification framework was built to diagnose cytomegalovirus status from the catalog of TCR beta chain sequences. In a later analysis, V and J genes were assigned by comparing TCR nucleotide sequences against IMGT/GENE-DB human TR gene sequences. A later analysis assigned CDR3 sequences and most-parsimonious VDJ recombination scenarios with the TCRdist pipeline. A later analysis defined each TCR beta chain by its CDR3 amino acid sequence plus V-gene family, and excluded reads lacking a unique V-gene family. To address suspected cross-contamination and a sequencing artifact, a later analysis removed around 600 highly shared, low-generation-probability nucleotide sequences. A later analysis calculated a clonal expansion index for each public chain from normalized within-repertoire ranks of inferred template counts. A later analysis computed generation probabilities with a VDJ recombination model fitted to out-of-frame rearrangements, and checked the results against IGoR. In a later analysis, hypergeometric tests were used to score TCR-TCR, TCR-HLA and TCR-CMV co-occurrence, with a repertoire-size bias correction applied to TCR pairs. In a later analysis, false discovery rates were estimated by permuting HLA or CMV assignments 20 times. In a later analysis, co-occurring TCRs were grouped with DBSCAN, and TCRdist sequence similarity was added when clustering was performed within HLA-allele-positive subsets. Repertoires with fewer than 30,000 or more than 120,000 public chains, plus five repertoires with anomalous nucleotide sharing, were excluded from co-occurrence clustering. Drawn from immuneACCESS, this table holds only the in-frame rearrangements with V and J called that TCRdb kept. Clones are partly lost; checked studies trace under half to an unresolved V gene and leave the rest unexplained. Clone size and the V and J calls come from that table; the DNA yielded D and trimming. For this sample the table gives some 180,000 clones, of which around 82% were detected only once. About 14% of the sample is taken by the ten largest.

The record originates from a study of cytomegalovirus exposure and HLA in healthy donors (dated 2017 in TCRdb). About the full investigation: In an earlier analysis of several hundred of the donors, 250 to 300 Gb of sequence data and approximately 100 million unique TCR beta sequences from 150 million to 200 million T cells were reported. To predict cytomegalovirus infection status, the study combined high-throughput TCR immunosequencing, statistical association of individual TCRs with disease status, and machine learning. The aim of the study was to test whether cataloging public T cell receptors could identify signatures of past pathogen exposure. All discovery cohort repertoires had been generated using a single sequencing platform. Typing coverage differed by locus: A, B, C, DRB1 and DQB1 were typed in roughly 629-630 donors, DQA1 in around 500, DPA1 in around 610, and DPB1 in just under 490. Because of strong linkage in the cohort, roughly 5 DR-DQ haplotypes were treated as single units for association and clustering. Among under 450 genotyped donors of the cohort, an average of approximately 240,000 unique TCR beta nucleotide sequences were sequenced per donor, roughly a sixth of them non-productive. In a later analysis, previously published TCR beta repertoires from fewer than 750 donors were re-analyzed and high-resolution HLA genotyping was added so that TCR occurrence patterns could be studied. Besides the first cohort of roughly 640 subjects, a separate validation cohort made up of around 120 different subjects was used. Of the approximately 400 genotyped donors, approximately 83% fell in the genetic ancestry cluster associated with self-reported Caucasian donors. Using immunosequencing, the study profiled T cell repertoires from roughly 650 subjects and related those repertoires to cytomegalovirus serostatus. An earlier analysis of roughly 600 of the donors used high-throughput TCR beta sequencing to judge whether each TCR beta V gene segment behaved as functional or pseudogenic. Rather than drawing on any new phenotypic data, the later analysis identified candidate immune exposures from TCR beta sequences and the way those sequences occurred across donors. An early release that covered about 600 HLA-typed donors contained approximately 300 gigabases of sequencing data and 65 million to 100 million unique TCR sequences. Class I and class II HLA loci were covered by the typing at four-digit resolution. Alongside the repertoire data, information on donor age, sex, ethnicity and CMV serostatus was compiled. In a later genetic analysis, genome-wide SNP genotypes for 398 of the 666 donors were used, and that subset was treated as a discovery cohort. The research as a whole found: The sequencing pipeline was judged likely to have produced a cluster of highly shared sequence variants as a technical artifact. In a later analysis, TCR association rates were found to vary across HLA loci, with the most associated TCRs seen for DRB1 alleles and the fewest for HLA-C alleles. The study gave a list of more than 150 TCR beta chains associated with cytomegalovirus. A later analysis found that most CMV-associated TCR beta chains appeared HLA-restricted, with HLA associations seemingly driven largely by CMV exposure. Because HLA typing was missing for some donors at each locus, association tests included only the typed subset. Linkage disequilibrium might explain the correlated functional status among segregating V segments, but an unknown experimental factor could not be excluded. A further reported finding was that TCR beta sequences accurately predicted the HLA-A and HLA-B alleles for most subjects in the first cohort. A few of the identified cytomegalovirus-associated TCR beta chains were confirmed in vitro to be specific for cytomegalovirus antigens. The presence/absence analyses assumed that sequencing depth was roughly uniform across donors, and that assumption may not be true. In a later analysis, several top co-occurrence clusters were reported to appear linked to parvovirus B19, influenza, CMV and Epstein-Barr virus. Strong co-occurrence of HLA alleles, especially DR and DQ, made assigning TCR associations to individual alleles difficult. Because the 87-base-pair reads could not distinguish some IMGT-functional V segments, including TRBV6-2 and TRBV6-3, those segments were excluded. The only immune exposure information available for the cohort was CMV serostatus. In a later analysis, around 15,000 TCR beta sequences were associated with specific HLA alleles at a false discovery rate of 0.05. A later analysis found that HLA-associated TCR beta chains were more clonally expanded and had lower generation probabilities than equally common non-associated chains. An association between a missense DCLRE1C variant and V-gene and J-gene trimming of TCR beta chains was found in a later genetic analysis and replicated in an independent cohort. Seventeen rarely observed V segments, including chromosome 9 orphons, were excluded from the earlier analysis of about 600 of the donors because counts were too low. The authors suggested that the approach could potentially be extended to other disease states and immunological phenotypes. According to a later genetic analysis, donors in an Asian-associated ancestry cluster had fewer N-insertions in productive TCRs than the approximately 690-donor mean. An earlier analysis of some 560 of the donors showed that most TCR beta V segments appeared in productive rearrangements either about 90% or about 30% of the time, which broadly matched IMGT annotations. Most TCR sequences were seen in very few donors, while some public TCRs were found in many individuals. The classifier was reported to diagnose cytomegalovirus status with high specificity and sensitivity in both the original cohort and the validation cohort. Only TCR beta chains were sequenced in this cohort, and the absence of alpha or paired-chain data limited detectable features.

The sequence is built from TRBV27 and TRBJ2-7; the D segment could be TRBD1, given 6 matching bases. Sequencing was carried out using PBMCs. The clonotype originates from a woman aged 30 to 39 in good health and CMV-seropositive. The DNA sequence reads TGTGCCAGTCGGAAACCGGGACAACGGACCTACGAGCAGTACTTC. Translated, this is CASRKPGQRTYEQYF.